The clone carrying this TCR beta chain was recorded only once. The data stem from a study of PD-L1 blockade in urothelial cancer. Study overall: Chemotherapy regimens numbering 0 to 3 had been given to patients. Blood analyses occurred 3 weeks (second dose) and 6 weeks post treatment start. T cell content in blood samples showed a median of around 150,000.

Germline V lookup: CDR1 SGDLS, CDR2 YYNGEE. Germline trimming cut 4 bases from V and 7 bases from J; bases unmatched to any gene: 8. CDR3 length: 15 residues. Time point: pretreatment peripheral blood. The investigators introduced synthetic TCR analog templates into each PCR as spikes. This table comes from immunoSEQ multiplex PCR, and its TCRdb copy is limited to in-frame clones, with some not included. The sample contains around 79,000 clones, approximately 80% of which appear only once. The receptor was isolated from a man aged 40-55 years with urothelial cancer. The specimen comprised PBMCs, sampled around atezolizumab (anti-PD-L1) treatment. This chain connects TRBV9 to TRBJ2-1; 10 bases fit TRBD2. CDR3 sequence: CASSILAGVENEQFF. The CDR3 bases are TGTGCCAGCAGCATCCTAGCGGGAGTCGAGAATGAGCAGTTCTTC. Variable domain in full (rest from reference TRBV9 and TRBJ2-1): DSGVTQTPKHLITATGQRVTLRCSPRSGDLSVYWYQQSLDQGLQFLIQYYNGEERAKGNILERFSAQQFPDLHSELNLSSLELGDSALYFCASSILAGVENEQFFGPGTRLTVL.